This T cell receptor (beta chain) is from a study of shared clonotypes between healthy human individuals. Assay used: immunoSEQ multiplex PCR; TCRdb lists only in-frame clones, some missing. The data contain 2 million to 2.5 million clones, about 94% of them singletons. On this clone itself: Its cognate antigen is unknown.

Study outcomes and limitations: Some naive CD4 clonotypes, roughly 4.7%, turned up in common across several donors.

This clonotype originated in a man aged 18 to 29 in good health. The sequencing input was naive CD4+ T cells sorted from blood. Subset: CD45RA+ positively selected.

The CDR3 nucleotides read TGTGCCAGCAGGCCCGGACAGATTAGCAATCAGCCCCAGCATTTT. It encodes CASRPGQISNQPQHF. The J gene is TRBJ1-5, the V gene TRBV6-1, with D possibly TRBD1 on 6 matching bases. Germline-derived CDR1 and CDR2 are MNHNS and SASEGT. V gave up 6 bases and J gave up 0 bases, with 12 bases separating them. This CDR3 has 15 residues.